The entry below gives a single T cell receptor beta chain sequence along with its context. Its binding antigen is unknown. No base quality information exists; no much larger clone differs at one position. These data originate in a study of T cell responses to AZD1222 COVID-19 vaccine (dated by TCRdb to the early 2020s). About the investigation overall: AZD1222 recipients given second doses at about 4 weeks or at about 12 weeks were pooled, since spike-specific TCR depth and breadth were not found to differ between the two schedules. TCR sequencing covered about 230 trial participants: 200 to 210 given two doses of AZD1222 and around 26 given two doses of MenACWY control vaccine. Trial participants were enrolled into age subgroups of 18-55, 56-69 and 70-plus years, which contained approximately 150, 30 and 60 TCR-sequenced participants, respectively.

Overall study outcomes, separate from this receptor: The 56-69-year group was small, and its depth increase did not reach significance, likely because of low power. Because no day 14 peak-response samples were available, repertoires were characterized only after the peak T cell response. Epitopes outside the regions mutated in the B.1.351 and B.1.1.7 variants were reportedly recognized by nearly half of the unique spike-specific TCRs. After two AZD1222 doses, both the breadth and the depth of spike-specific TCRs were significantly higher than at day 0 and than in MenACWY recipients. The vaccine-associated CD4 TCRs covered the entire spike protein, and the dominant responses fell in regions 160-218 and 743-854. Participants were mostly white British, with more females than males. The authors suggested clonal diversity may have been underestimated. Conclusions about previously exposed vaccinees are limited, since just six or seven AZD1222 recipients were seropositive for SARS-CoV-2 at baseline.

The CDR3 regions of human TCRbeta chains were subjected to immunosequencing. Regarding the original processing steps: Repertoire TCRs were matched against a reference library of SARS-CoV-2-specific TCRs generated with the MIRA antigen-specificity platform. Breadth meant the fraction of unique TCRs that were SARS-CoV-2-associated, whereas depth meant the fraction of total T cells that were SARS-CoV-2-associated. Each spike-specific TCR was assigned to its reactive spike region and to a CD4 or CD8 class using the MIRA data. Log10-transformed breadth and depth values were compared by one-way ANOVA with Sidak's multiple comparisons tests. In its TCRdb copy, this immuneACCESS table keeps in-frame sequences only and misses some clones. Where compared with another copy, unresolved V genes explain less than half of these, and the others have no known cause. V, J and clone size reflect that table, while D and trimming were determined from the DNA. This sample holds some 150,000 clones; about 88% were observed only once. The ten largest make up 18% of the sample.

The CDR3 sequence holds 15 residues, the cysteine and phenylalanine included. Of all the DNA, just the CDR3 is kept, 45 bases in frame from base 1. CDR1 and CDR2 were assigned from the germline V gene as SGDLS and YYNGEE. Trimming leaves V shorter by 4 bases and J shorter by 4 bases, with the junction holding 9 bases beyond the gene matches. Read against the paper, the sample's time point label means: baseline before first vaccination. The vaccinee samples were drawn from two UK trials, COV001 and COV002, one of which was a single-blind randomized controlled phase 2/3 trial testing AZD1222 (ChAdOx1 nCoV-19) in healthy adults. For TCRbeta chain sequencing, PBMC samples from trial participants were taken at day 0 and at day 28 after the second dose.

The rearranged segments are TRBV9 and TRBJ2-3; 7 bases in the junction line up with TRBD2. This receptor was obtained from an adult in good health. The sequences come from peripheral blood, collected on day 0 of AZD1222 vaccination. The CDR3 loop reads CASSPQAGESDTQYF. The DNA is TGTGCCAGCAGCCCCCAGGCGGGAGAATCAGATACGCAGTATTTT.